Sequencing of this TCR beta chain was carried out in a study of cytomegalovirus exposure and HLA in healthy donors (dated by TCRdb to 2015 to 2018). Regarding the complete study: According to an earlier analysis of a few hundred of the donors, about 179 million T cells yielded over 90 million unique TCR beta sequences and approximately 300 Gb of sequence data. To predict cytomegalovirus infection status, the study brought together high-throughput TCR immunosequencing, statistical association of individual TCRs with disease status, and machine learning. Using immunosequencing, the study profiled T cell repertoires from about 610 subjects and related those repertoires to cytomegalovirus serostatus. The study was designed to test whether signatures of past pathogen exposure could be identified by cataloging public T cell receptors. Because of strong linkage in the cohort, roughly five DR-DQ haplotypes were treated as single units for association and clustering. In a later analysis, previously published TCR beta repertoires from several hundred donors were re-analyzed and high-resolution HLA genotyping was added so that TCR occurrence patterns could be studied. A later genetic analysis used genome-wide SNP genotypes for about 65% of the roughly 700 donors, treating that subset as a discovery cohort. Donor age, sex, ethnicity and CMV serostatus were collected together with the repertoire data. The later analysis used no new phenotypic data to find candidate immune exposures, relying instead on TCR beta sequences and their occurrence across donors. An early release covering about 600 HLA-typed donors comprised roughly 300 gigabases of sequencing data and 85 million or so unique TCR sequences. Among 398 genotyped donors of the cohort, an average of roughly 240,000 unique TCR beta nucleotide sequences were sequenced per donor, roughly a sixth of them non-productive. The number of donors typed differed by locus, with 629-630 for A, B, C, DRB1 and DQB1, about 500 for DQA1, 606 for DPA1, and around 430 for DPB1. All discovery cohort repertoires had been generated using a single sequencing platform. Besides the first cohort of under 700 subjects, a separate validation cohort made up of 120 or so different subjects was used. The genetic ancestry cluster associated with self-reported Caucasian donors included over 80% of the roughly 400 genotyped donors. In an earlier analysis of roughly 600 of the donors, high-throughput TCR beta sequencing was used to judge whether each TCR beta V gene segment behaved as functional or pseudogenic. HLA typing included class I and class II loci at four-digit resolution. What the research found in general, with its limitations: The presence/absence analyses assumed that sequencing depth was roughly uniform across donors, and that assumption may not be true. The authors suggested that the approach could potentially be extended to other disease states and immunological phenotypes. Most TCR sequences were observed very rarely across donors, whereas some public TCRs were present in many individuals. A later analysis reported that several top co-occurrence clusters appeared linked to parvovirus B19, influenza, CMV and Epstein-Barr virus. According to a later analysis, TCR association rates differed among HLA loci, with DRB1 alleles showing the most associated TCRs and HLA-C alleles showing the fewest. V-gene and J-gene trimming of TCR beta chains was associated with a missense DCLRE1C variant in a later genetic analysis, and the association was replicated in an independent cohort. In an earlier analysis of approximately 590 of the donors, most TCR beta V segments appeared in productive rearrangements about 87% or about 30% of the time, broadly matching IMGT annotations. Strong co-occurrence of HLA alleles, especially DR and DQ, made assigning TCR associations to individual alleles difficult. A further reported finding was that TCR beta sequences accurately predicted the HLA-A and HLA-B alleles for most subjects in the first cohort. A group of highly shared sequence variants was considered likely to be a technical artifact of the sequencing pipeline. In a later analysis, HLA-associated TCR beta chains were found to be more clonally expanded and to have lower generation probabilities than equally common non-associated chains. In both the original and validation cohorts, the classifier was reported to diagnose cytomegalovirus status with high specificity and sensitivity. Correlated functional status among segregating V segments might be attributable to linkage disequilibrium, but an unknown experimental factor could not be ruled out. The study gave a list of under 200 TCR beta chains associated with cytomegalovirus. In a later analysis, around 17,000 TCR beta sequences were associated with specific HLA alleles at a false discovery rate of 0.05. Compared with the approximately 720-donor mean, donors in an Asian-associated ancestry cluster had fewer N-insertions in productive TCRs, according to a later genetic analysis. Because the 87-base-pair reads could not distinguish some IMGT-functional V segments, including TRBV6-2 and TRBV6-3, those segments were excluded. Only TCR beta chains were sequenced in this cohort, and the absence of alpha or paired-chain data limited detectable features. Over 15 rarely observed V segments, including chromosome 9 orphons, were excluded from the earlier analysis of approximately 500 of the donors because counts were too low. Because some donors lacked HLA typing at each locus, the association tests relied only on the typed subset. A later analysis found that most CMV-associated TCR beta chains appeared HLA-restricted, with HLA associations seemingly driven largely by CMV exposure. A few of the identified cytomegalovirus-associated TCR beta chains were confirmed in vitro to be specific for cytomegalovirus antigens. CMV serostatus was the only immune exposure information available for the cohort.

CDR3 length: 13 amino acids, cysteine to phenylalanine. Of all the DNA, just the CDR3 is kept, 39 bases in frame from base 1. Trimming at the junction amounts to 6 bases on V and 6 bases on J, and the germline ends lie 13 bases apart. According to the germline V gene (reference sequence), CDR1 reads MNHEY and CDR2 reads SMNVEV. In total, roughly 710 healthy bone marrow donors made up the cohort. At the time of sampling, all cohort members were nominally healthy, though unrecorded immune exposures were likely present. The donor was CMV seronegative and belonged to the group of 352 seronegative cohort members. A peripheral blood sample was collected from each donor, and TCR beta sequencing was performed on peripheral blood mononuclear cells. The Qiagen DNeasy Blood Extraction Kit was used to extract genomic DNA from the blood cell samples. Library construction relied on the immunoSEQ multiplex PCR assay. For the multiplex PCR, a mixture combining 60 forward primers for TCR Vbeta segments and 13 reverse primers for TCR Jbeta segments was used. A multiplex PCR assay on genomic DNA amplified the CDR3 region of rearranged TCR beta genes. On the Illumina HiSeq System, the amplified TCR beta libraries were sequenced as 87-base-pair reads. In the authors' own workflow: In a later analysis, some 80 million unique TCR beta chains were counted across the 666 repertoires, and roughly 11 million of these chains were shared by at least two donors. A nearest-neighbor algorithm error-corrected the raw reads and collapsed the reads into unique sequences, merging closely related sequences to remove PCR and sequencing errors. To assign V, D and J gene segments, CDR3 sequences were aligned to IMGT reference sequences. For a sequence to be retained, at least a six-nucleotide match to both a V gene segment and a J gene segment was required. Rearrangements were called productive when the CDR3 lacked stop codons and stayed in frame with V and J; all others were non-productive. CDR3 was defined according to IMGT convention as the region running from the second conserved V-encoded cysteine to the conserved J-encoded phenylalanine. Sequences without an unambiguous match to a single V gene segment were excluded from the earlier analysis of about 600 of the donors. In an earlier analysis of approximately 590 of the donors, V segments were called functional above 56.7% productive rearrangements and were called segregating when the between-donor standard deviation exceeded 5%. A statistical classification framework was developed to diagnose cytomegalovirus status using the catalog of TCR beta chain sequences. V and J gene assignment, in a later analysis, came from comparing TCR nucleotide sequences with IMGT/GENE-DB human TR gene sequences. In a later analysis, CDR3 sequences and most-parsimonious VDJ recombination scenarios were assigned using the TCRdist pipeline. A later analysis defined each TCR beta chain by its CDR3 amino acid sequence plus V-gene family, and excluded reads lacking a unique V-gene family. As a way to deal with suspected cross-contamination and a sequencing artifact, a later analysis dropped approximately 590 nucleotide sequences that were highly shared and had low generation probability. In a later analysis, a clonal expansion index was calculated for each public chain from normalized within-repertoire ranks of inferred template counts. Generation probabilities in a later analysis came from a VDJ recombination model fitted to out-of-frame rearrangements, and those results were checked against IGoR. In a later analysis, TCR-TCR, TCR-HLA and TCR-CMV co-occurrence was scored with hypergeometric tests, and a repertoire-size bias correction was applied to TCR pairs. In a later analysis, false discovery rates were estimated by permuting HLA or CMV assignments 20 times. In a later analysis, co-occurring TCRs were grouped with DBSCAN, and TCRdist sequence similarity was added when clustering was performed within HLA-allele-positive subsets. For co-occurrence clustering, repertoires with fewer than 30,000 or more than 120,000 public chains were excluded, along with five repertoires with anomalous nucleotide sharing. The source is immuneACCESS, and TCRdb retained only in-frame sequences with V and J called. Part of the clones is not carried over; for the studies checked, unresolved V genes explain less than half of this, and the remainder is unexplained. D and trimming were read from the DNA, whereas the V and J calls and clone size are those reported in that table. This sample holds 55,000 to 70,000 clones; 55% to 70% were observed only once. The ten largest clones take up 3% to 3.5% of the sample.

With regard to this clone: Its antigen is not yet known. No much larger clone exists at a distance of one base, and base qualities are not known.

Sequenced material: PBMCs. The V and J segments used are TRBV27 and TRBJ2-3; the D region possibly corresponds to TRBD2 (6 bases align). This clonotype was sampled from a woman between 50 and 59 years old in good health and CMV-seronegative. The nucleotides are TGTGCCAGCAGGTTAACTAGCTTCGATACGCAGTATTTT. Its amino acids are CASRLTSFDTQYF.